Listed below are T cell receptor beta chains from one sample, sequenced in a study of T cells in Graves' hyperthyroidism and ophthalmopathy. TCRdb reprocessed the multiplex PCR reads with MiXCR, giving one entry per CDR3 protein. The table has 240,000 or so distinct CDR3 sequences, roughly 17% seen once; the top ten hold around 26%. Sequencing was done on a sample of blood. Every receptor here comes from a woman in her late teens or twenties with Graves' ophthalmopathy. CDR3s include the opening cysteine and the closing phenylalanine or tryptophan. Fields, in order: D gene, V gene, J gene, clone size, CDR3 DNA, CDR3 protein. A D gene is named only where the DNA matches it firmly. Size is omitted from some rows. Given values are once, few, many or a class for expanded clones.

>TRBD1|TRBV4-1|TRBJ2-2|.
TGCGCCAGCAGCCAGACCGGGACAGGGAACACCGGGGAGCTGTTTTTT
CASSQTGTGNTGELFF
>TRBD2|TRBV9|TRBJ2-1|many
TGTGCCAGCAGCGTAGCGGGGACTAGCAGGGGCGATGAGCAGTTCTTC
CASSVAGTSRGDEQFF
>.|TRBV6-1|TRBJ2-7|many
TGTGCCAGCTCCCATGTCGACAGAGGGTGGTCCTACGAGCAGTACTTC
CASSHVDRGWSYEQYF
>.|TRBV7-2|TRBJ1-2|many
TGTGCCAGCAGTTTAGCCAGCTATGGCTACACCTTC
CASSLASYGYTF
>.|TRBV5-1|TRBJ2-3|many
TGCGCCAGCAGCTTAGCAACGGGGAACACAGATACGCAGTATTTT
CASSLATGNTDTQYF
>TRBD2|TRBV7-2|TRBJ2-2|.
TGTGCCGGCAGCTTCCGGACTAGCGGGAACACCGGTGAGCTGTTTTTT
CAGSFRTSGNTGELFF
>.|TRBV2|TRBJ1-1|.
TGTGCCAGCAGTCCTGGGGGGCAACAGGGTGAAGCTTTCTTT
CASSPGGQQGEAFF
>.|TRBV12-3/TRBV12-4|TRBJ1-1|many
TGTGCCAGCAGTGAGAGTACAGGGCTCACTGAAGCTTTCTTT
CASSESTGLTEAFF
>TRBD1|TRBV14|TRBJ2-1|.
TGTGCCAGCAGCCACGCACGGGGACAGGGGGTCCTAGAGCAGTTCTTC
CASSHARGQGVLEQFF
>.|TRBV4-2|TRBJ1-1|many
TGTGCCAGCAGCCAACTTACCCTCGTGGAGGGTAAGGCTGAAGCTTTCTTT
CASSQLTLVEGKAEAFF
>.|TRBV5-6|TRBJ1-2|many
TGTGCCAGCAGCCCGCGAGGGGGGCTGGGCTACACCTTC
CASSPRGGLGYTF
>TRBD2|TRBV11-2|TRBJ2-1|.
TGTGCCAGCAGCTTACTGGCTAGCGGGCGTGAGCAGTTCTTC
CASSLLASGREQFF
>.|TRBV28|TRBJ1-6|many
TGTGCCAGCATGACCAGGCCCAGCTCCTATAATTCACCCCTCCACTTT
CASMTRPSSYNSPLHF
>.|TRBV6-1|TRBJ1-1|many
TGTGCCAGCAGTGAAGGGCGGGGCACTGAAGCTTTCTTT
CASSEGRGTEAFF
>TRBD1|TRBV29-1|TRBJ2-6|.
TGCAGCGTAGGGACAGGGCTCTCTGGGGCCAACGTCCTGACTTTC
CSVGTGLSGANVLTF
>TRBD2|TRBV18|TRBJ2-1|.
TGTGCCAGCTCACCGAGACTAGCGGGAGCCAATGAGCAGTTCTTC
CASSPRLAGANEQFF
>TRBD1|TRBV27|TRBJ1-6|many
TGTGCCAGCAGCGGCCTAGACGGGACAGGATTTTCACCCCTCCACTTT
CASSGLDGTGFSPLHF
>.|TRBV6-1|TRBJ2-5|many
TGTGCCAGCAGTGAGAGCACTAGCCTTTACGTCGCGACCCAGTACTTC
CASSESTSLYVATQYF
>.|TRBV5-6|TRBJ1-1|few
TGTGCCAGCAGCTTGGGCCCCACAGGGCACACTGAAGCTTTCTTT
CASSLGPTGHTEAFF
>TRBD1|TRBV20-1|TRBJ2-7|many
TGCAGTGCTAGAGGTGACAGGGACTACGAGCAGTACTTC
CSARGDRDYEQYF
>.|TRBV7-2|TRBJ2-2|many
TGTGCCAGCAGCATACGAGCGAACACCGGGGAGCTGTTTTTT
CASSIRANTGELFF
>.|TRBV28|TRBJ1-1|many
TGTGCCAGCAGTGCAGAAGGTCTGGAAGCTTTCTTT
CASSAEGLEAFF
>TRBD1|TRBV6-5|TRBJ1-2|many
TGTGCCAGCAGTTACTCAGGGGGCGTTAACTATGGCTACACCTTC
CASSYSGGVNYGYTF
>.|TRBV2|TRBJ1-4|.
TGTGCCAGCAGGCTGCGCCCCGGGGAAAAACTGTTTTTT
CASRLRPGEKLFF
>.|TRBV30|TRBJ2-1|.
TGTGCCTGGAGTGATCGAACGGGGGATGAGCAGTTCTTC
CAWSDRTGDEQFF
>TRBD2|TRBV30|TRBJ2-7|many
TGTGCCTGGAGTGTAGCGGGAGGCCTCTACGAGCAGTACTTC
CAWSVAGGLYEQYF
>.|TRBV3-1|TRBJ2-5|.
TGTGCCAGCAGTTTCGTAGACAGACAAGAGACCCAGTACTTC
CASSFVDRQETQYF
>TRBD1|TRBV30|TRBJ1-5|.
TGTGCCTGGCGACAGGGGATGAGCAATCAGCCCCAGCATTTT
CAWRQGMSNQPQHF
>.|TRBV15|TRBJ1-6|many
TGTGCCACCAGCAGAACGGGCGGACGATCACCCCTCCACTTT
CATSRTGGRSPLHF